Listed below are T cell receptor beta chains from one sample, sequenced in a study of shared clonotypes between healthy human individuals. The protocol was immunoSEQ multiplex PCR, while the TCRdb copy is restricted to in-frame clones and leaves out a portion. The sample lists about 1 million clones, roughly 80% occurring once. Specimen: memory CD4+ T cells sorted from blood. These receptors all stem from a man younger than 35 in good health. The CDR3 runs from the conserved cysteine through the conserved F or W. A D gene is named only where the DNA matches it firmly. Not every row has a clone size; where given, it reads once, few, many or a size class.

clone_size cdr3_length d_call j_call v_call cdr3_aa cdr3_nt
- 12 - TRBJ1-2 TRBV18 CASSPYRDGYTF TGTGCCAGCTCACCCTACAGGGATGGCTACACCTTC
many 15 TRBD1 TRBJ1-2 TRBV30 CAWIRTGGRNYGYTF TGTGCCTGGATCCGAACAGGGGGCAGGAACTATGGCTACACCTTC
- 17 TRBD1 TRBJ1-1 TRBV7-2 CASSSRGTGRSGTEAFF TGTGCCAGCAGCTCCCGTGGGACAGGCAGGTCGGGAACTGAAGCTTTCTTT
- 14 - TRBJ1-6 TRBV28 CASSPPYLVSPLHF TGTGCCAGCAGTCCTCCGTATTTGGTTTCACCCCTCCACTTT
- 16 - TRBJ2-7 TRBV28 CASSPLDLRGGYEQYF TGTGCCAGCAGTCCCCTCGATTTGAGGGGCGGCTACGAGCAGTACTTC
- 14 - TRBJ2-7 TRBV4-3 CASSQVGGQYEQYF TGCGCCAGCAGCCAAGTCGGGGGGCAATACGAGCAGTACTTC
- 11 - TRBJ2-5 TRBV30 CAWMGGRTQYF TGTGCCTGGATGGGGGGGCGCACCCAGTACTTC
- 16 - TRBJ2-6 TRBV2 CASRGYTGPGANVLTF TGTGCCAGCAGGGGTTATACAGGGCCTGGGGCCAACGTCCTGACTTTC
- 15 TRBD2 TRBJ2-1 TRBV5-4 CASSPGRESDNEQFF TGTGCCAGCAGTCCGGGGAGGGAAAGCGACAATGAGCAGTTCTTC
- 14 - TRBJ2-5 TRBV27 CASSLQSYQETQYF TGTGCCAGCAGTTTACAATCGTACCAAGAGACCCAGTACTTC
- 14 - TRBJ2-5 TRBV6-1 CASITPGRVETQYF TGTGCCAGCATCACTCCGGGACGGGTCGAGACCCAGTACTTC
- 12 - TRBJ1-2 TRBV19 CASAQNVNGYTF TGTGCCAGTGCCCAAAATGTGAATGGCTACACCTTC
- 16 TRBD2 TRBJ2-2 TRBV11-2 CASSLSSGGNTGELFF TGTGCCAGCAGCTTAAGTAGCGGGGGAAACACCGGGGAGCTGTTTTTT